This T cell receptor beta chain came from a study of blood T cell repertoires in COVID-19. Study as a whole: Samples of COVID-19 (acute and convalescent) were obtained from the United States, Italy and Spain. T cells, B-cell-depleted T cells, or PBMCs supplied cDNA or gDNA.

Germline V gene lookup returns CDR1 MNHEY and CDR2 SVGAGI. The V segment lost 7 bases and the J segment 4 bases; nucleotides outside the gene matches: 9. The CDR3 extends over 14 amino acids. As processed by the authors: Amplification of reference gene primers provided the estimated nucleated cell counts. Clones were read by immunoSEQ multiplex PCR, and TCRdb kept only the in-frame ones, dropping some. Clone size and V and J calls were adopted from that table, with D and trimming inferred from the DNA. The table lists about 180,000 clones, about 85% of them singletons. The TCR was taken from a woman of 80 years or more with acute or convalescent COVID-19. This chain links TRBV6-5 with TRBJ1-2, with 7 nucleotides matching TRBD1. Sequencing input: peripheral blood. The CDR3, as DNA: TGTGCCAGCACCCCAGGGGGTCAAGTCTATGGCTACACCTTC. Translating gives CASTPGGQVYGYTF.